The rows below give T cell receptor beta chains drawn from one sample of a study of STAT5B mutations in CD4+ large granular lymphocyte leukemia. Produced via immunoSEQ multiplex PCR; TCRdb's table is partial and in-frame only. The sample has about 40,000 clones, roughly 76% seen once. Sample: CD4+ T cells from blood buffy coats. The source of these receptors is a human donor in good health. Each CDR3 is given with its conserved first and last residue. A D gene is named only where the DNA matches it firmly. The size field is filled for only some rows; it gives once, few, many or a size class.

V: TRBV5-1; J: TRBJ2-7; D: -; size: -; CDR3: CATKRTFGGAYYEQYF
V: TRBV7-9; J: TRBJ2-3; D: TRBD2; size: -; CDR3: CASSLSASGRGTDTQYF
V: TRBV20-1; J: TRBJ2-5; D: TRBD2; size: -; CDR3: CSARPGGTQYF
V: TRBV5-1; J: TRBJ1-4; D: TRBD1; size: -; CDR3: CASSSDREGEKLFF
V: TRBV7-2; J: TRBJ1-2; D: -; size: -; CDR3: CASSETNYGYTF
V: TRBV29-1; J: TRBJ1-2; D: TRBD1; size: -; CDR3: CSVDRDGYTF
V: TRBV27; J: TRBJ2-2; D: TRBD2; size: -; CDR3: CASSLGLAEVGELFF
V: TRBV30; J: TRBJ1-2; D: -; size: -; CDR3: CAWSMGADGYTF
V: TRBV11-3; J: TRBJ2-3; D: -; size: -; CDR3: CASSSGGIDTQYF
V: TRBV7-2; J: TRBJ1-1; D: -; size: -; CDR3: CASNRGGKAEAFF
V: TRBV27; J: TRBJ2-2; D: -; size: -; CDR3: CASSRPGRTGELFF
V: TRBV6-6; J: TRBJ2-1; D: TRBD2; size: -; CDR3: CASSYLAGSSYNEQFF
V: TRBV5-5; J: TRBJ2-3; D: -; size: -; CDR3: CASSLGPDSPLVGTQYF
V: TRBV7-6; J: TRBJ2-7; D: -; size: -; CDR3: CASSFGTSSYEQYF
V: TRBV5-1; J: TRBJ2-5; D: TRBD2; size: -; CDR3: CASSSYRLAGEGETQYF
V: TRBV9; J: TRBJ2-1; D: -; size: -; CDR3: CASSVAPRDNEQFF
V: TRBV6-5; J: TRBJ1-4; D: -; size: -; CDR3: CASSPGPLGEKLFF
V: TRBV4-1; J: TRBJ2-1; D: -; size: -; CDR3: CASSQGAILPAQFTYNEQFF
V: TRBV6-1; J: TRBJ2-1; D: TRBD1; size: -; CDR3: CASSDETGGAKTYNEQFF
V: TRBV5-4; J: TRBJ1-3; D: -; size: -; CDR3: CASSLAGQTSGNTIYF
V: TRBV10-3; J: TRBJ1-1; D: -; size: -; CDR3: CAISPDRGNTEAFF
V: TRBV5-4; J: TRBJ1-6; D: TRBD1; size: -; CDR3: CASSLPGQGNSPLHF
V: TRBV6-6; J: TRBJ1-1; D: -; size: -; CDR3: CASSFPAALNTEAFF
V: TRBV6-1; J: TRBJ2-7; D: -; size: -; CDR3: CASSILLGEVYEQYF
V: TRBV15; J: TRBJ1-2; D: -; size: once; CDR3: CATSREAGSVGGYTF
V: TRBV2; J: TRBJ2-2; D: -; size: -; CDR3: CASNLKGTTLSGELFF
V: TRBV5-4; J: TRBJ1-5; D: TRBD1; size: -; CDR3: CASSFGTGVGNQPQHF
V: TRBV19; J: TRBJ1-5; D: -; size: -; CDR3: CASSDIDSNQPQHF
V: TRBV2; J: TRBJ1-1; D: -; size: -; CDR3: CASSEARANTEAFF
V: TRBV4-1; J: TRBJ2-7; D: -; size: -; CDR3: CASSQKEGDGNYEQYF
V: TRBV30; J: TRBJ1-1; D: TRBD1; size: few; CDR3: CAWSDRGEAFF
V: TRBV19; J: TRBJ2-7; D: TRBD1; size: few; CDR3: CASSIAGTGPYEQYF
V: TRBV6-5; J: TRBJ2-7; D: TRBD1; size: -; CDR3: CASSYLTGGPHEQYF
V: TRBV6-1; J: TRBJ1-2; D: TRBD1; size: -; CDR3: CASSGTQGKDYGYTF
V: TRBV6-5; J: TRBJ1-3; D: -; size: -; CDR3: CASLVTSSSGNTIYF
V: TRBV6-6; J: TRBJ1-2; D: -; size: -; CDR3: CASSLDGDYGYTF
V: TRBV5-6; J: TRBJ1-6; D: -; size: -; CDR3: CASSWRTAQYNSPLHF
V: TRBV9; J: TRBJ1-2; D: TRBD1; size: -; CDR3: CASSVEAGGYGYTF
V: TRBV11-2; J: TRBJ2-3; D: TRBD1; size: -; CDR3: CASSWEQGPDTQYF
V: TRBV2; J: TRBJ1-2; D: -; size: -; CDR3: CASNPTAYGYTF
V: TRBV28; J: TRBJ1-1; D: -; size: -; CDR3: CASGRMNTEAFF
V: TRBV30; J: TRBJ2-2; D: TRBD2; size: -; CDR3: CAWSRSGRFAGELFF
V: TRBV30; J: TRBJ2-1; D: TRBD1; size: -; CDR3: CAWSGGTDSYNEQFF
V: TRBV5-6; J: TRBJ1-1; D: TRBD1; size: -; CDR3: CASRVKTGGPEAFF
V: TRBV18; J: TRBJ2-6; D: -; size: -; CDR3: CASSHPGQGQYSNVLTF
V: TRBV7-6; J: TRBJ2-1; D: TRBD1; size: -; CDR3: CASSSGTGTYNEQFF
V: TRBV5-1; J: TRBJ2-1; D: -; size: -; CDR3: CASSFSGNEQFF
V: TRBV15; J: TRBJ2-7; D: -; size: -; CDR3: CATSAVRGSPYEQYF
V: TRBV27; J: TRBJ1-2; D: TRBD1; size: -; CDR3: CASRLSGTGGGYTF
V: TRBV7-2; J: TRBJ2-7; D: TRBD2; size: -; CDR3: CASSLGAAGSYEQYF
V: TRBV11-3; J: TRBJ2-5; D: -; size: -; CDR3: CASSLGETQYF
V: TRBV7-8; J: TRBJ2-2; D: -; size: -; CDR3: CASSFSVTGELFF
V: TRBV6-6; J: TRBJ1-5; D: -; size: -; CDR3: CATRGVNNQPQHF
V: TRBV19; J: TRBJ2-4; D: -; size: -; CDR3: CASTNQISKNIQYF
V: TRBV7-2; J: TRBJ2-5; D: -; size: -; CDR3: CASSDNSRETQYF